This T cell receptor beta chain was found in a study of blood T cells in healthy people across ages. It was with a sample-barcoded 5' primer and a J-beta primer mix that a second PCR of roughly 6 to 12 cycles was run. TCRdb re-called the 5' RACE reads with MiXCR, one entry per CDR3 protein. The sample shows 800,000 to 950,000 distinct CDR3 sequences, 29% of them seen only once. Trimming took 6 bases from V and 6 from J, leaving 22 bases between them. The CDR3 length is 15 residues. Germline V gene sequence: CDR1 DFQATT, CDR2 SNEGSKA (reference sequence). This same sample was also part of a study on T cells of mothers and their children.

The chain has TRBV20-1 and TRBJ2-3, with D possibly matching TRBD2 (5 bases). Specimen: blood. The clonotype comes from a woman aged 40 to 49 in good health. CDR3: CSALLGLAQLDTQYF. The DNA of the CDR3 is TGCAGTGCCCTTTTAGGGCTAGCCCAATTGGATACGCAGTATTTT.